A selection of T cell receptor beta chains follows, all from one sample in a study of blood T cell repertoires in COVID-19. The method was immunoSEQ multiplex PCR; TCRdb's version includes in-frame clones alone and lacks a portion of them. Here the sample spans some 150,000 clones, approximately 85% being singletons. The material sequenced was peripheral blood. These receptors came from a man in his fifties or sixties who had recovered from COVID-19. Both conserved end residues are part of each CDR3. The D gene is left open where the match is weak. Part of the rows lack a size; the others show once, few, many or a class for expanded clones.

J,D,size,V,DNA,CDR3
TRBJ2-7,-,-,TRBV5-8,TGTGCCAGCAGTAGAACAGGGTACTACGAGCAGTACTTC,CASSRTGYYEQYF
TRBJ2-1,-,-,TRBV19,TGTGCCAGTGGGCAAAATGAGCAGTTCTTC,CASGQNEQFF
TRBJ2-1,TRBD2,-,TRBV5-4,TGTGCCAGCAGCTTAGGTAGCGGGGCGAGCTCCTACAATGAGCAGTTCTTC,CASSLGSGASSYNEQFF
TRBJ2-3,-,-,TRBV7-9,TGTGCCAGCAGGACGGCAGGGAGCACAGATACGCAGTATTTT,CASRTAGSTDTQYF
TRBJ1-3,-,once,TRBV25-1,TGTGCCAGCAGCCACATTGACAGACGCTCTGGAAACACCATATATTTT,CASSHIDRRSGNTIYF
TRBJ2-7,-,once,TRBV30,TGTGCCTGGAGTTCGGCCTACGAGCAGTACTTC,CAWSSAYEQYF
TRBJ2-5,-,-,TRBV21-1,TGTGCCAGCAGCAAAGCCGGGGAAGAGACCCAGTACTTC,CASSKAGEETQYF
TRBJ1-1,-,few,TRBV29-1,TGCAGCGTTGAAGATGCCTCACGTATAGGGGATACTGAAGCTTTCTTT,CSVEDASRIGDTEAFF
TRBJ2-3,TRBD2,once,TRBV10-3,TGTGCCATCAGCCCGGGGCTAGCGGGGGGGTCAGATACGCAGTATTTT,CAISPGLAGGSDTQYF
TRBJ2-1,-,-,TRBV20-1,TGCAGTGCTAGAGATCTGCGTGAGCAGTTCTTC,CSARDLREQFF
TRBJ1-2,-,-,TRBV14,TGTGCCAGCAGCCGAACAGGGTCTACTAACTATGGCTACACCTTC,CASSRTGSTNYGYTF
TRBJ2-3,TRBD2,-,TRBV19,TGTGCCAGTAATCCCGAAGGGAGCGGGGGAACAGATACGCAGTATTTT,CASNPEGSGGTDTQYF